The following is a TCR beta chain sequence with its context. The CDR3 is 15 residues long. Germline V gene lookup returns CDR1 SGHDN and CDR2 FVKESK. Trimming removed 5 bases from V and 2 bases from J, with 15 bases in between. The data were obtained in a study of blood T cell repertoires in COVID-19. Study overall: Sites in the United States, Italy and Spain provided acute and convalescent COVID-19 samples. Sources were T cells, B-cell-depleted T cells, or PBMCs; the material itself was cDNA or gDNA.

While infection was still active, Seattle patients were enrolled and then followed longitudinally. Per the original data handling: Using reference gene primer amplification, nucleated cell counts were estimated. Generated by immunoSEQ multiplex PCR, the TCRdb table keeps only in-frame clones and is missing some. From that table come the V and J calls and clone size; the DNA was used to work out D and trimming. The data hold about 200,000 clones, with more than 75% observed a single time. This TCR came from a woman older than 75 with COVID-19, enrolled during active disease. The source material was peripheral blood. The rearrangement uses TRBV14 and TRBJ2-5, with D perhaps TRBD2 (6 bases). In nucleotides, the CDR3 is TGTGCCAGCAGCTTACCCCCGGGGAGGCAAGAGACCCAGTACTTC. This translates into CASSLPPGRQETQYF.